One sample yielded the 24 T cell receptor beta chains listed below, sequenced in a study of blood T cell repertoires in COVID-19 (dated by TCRdb to about 2020). Receptor libraries were prepared by the immunoSEQ multiplex PCR assay. The source is immuneACCESS, and TCRdb retained only in-frame sequences with V and J called. Part of the clones is not carried over; for the studies checked, unresolved V genes explain less than half of this, and the remainder is unexplained. In all, the sample holds about 58,000 clones, and over 65% of those were seen once. Roughly 4.3% of the sample lies in the top ten. The sequencing sample was made of peripheral blood. The receptor set was obtained from a man aged 35-49 years with active COVID-19.

This clone was seen a few times. J is TRBJ1-3 and V is TRBV9; no clear D. Trimming left V 0 bases short and J 7 bases short, with 11 bases between. CDR3 size: 14 residues. Germline V gene data show CDR1 as SGDLS and CDR2 as YYNGEE. Here the CDR3 reads CASSVAVPSNTIYF. In DNA, the CDR3 is TGTGCCAGCAGCGTAGCTGTCCCGTCGAACACCATATATTTT.

The chain carries TRBV3-1 (or the pseudogene TRBV3-2) and TRBJ1-2, with D possibly matching TRBD1 (6 bases). With 4 bases removed from V and 2 bases from J, the gap between germline ends came to 11 bases. CDR1 and CDR2 from the germline V gene are LGHDT and YNNKEL (reference sequence). CDR3 length equals 14 residues. The DNA of the CDR3 is TGTGCCAGCAGCCGGACAGCAACGAACTATGGCTACACCTTC. Translated, it gives CASSRTATNYGYTF.

CDR3 sequence: CASSYSRGYQETQYF. The CDR3 coding sequence is TGTGCCAGCAGTTACTCGAGGGGGTACCAAGAGACCCAGTACTTC. This rearrangement joins TRBV6-5 to TRBJ2-5; possible D gene TRBD1, 6 bases. Germline CDR1 is MNHEY and CDR2 is SVGAGI. This CDR3 spans 15 amino acids. V lost 0 bases and J 0 bases, leaving 8 bases between the germline ends.

This chain connects TRBV5-1 to TRBJ2-1, with TRBD1 matching over 7 bases. CDR3 size: 16 residues. The germline V gene encodes CDR1 SGHRS and CDR2 YFSETQ. J gave up 3 bases and V 4 bases, and 10 bases lay outside the gene matches. This chain's CDR3 is CASSQEPGQFYNEQFF. The CDR3 bases are TGCGCCAGCAGCCAGGAGCCGGGACAGTTCTACAATGAGCAGTTCTTC.

The chain recombines TRBV5-1 with TRBJ2-3, with D unresolved. V was trimmed by 1 base and J by 1 base, leaving 10 bases between them. Germline V lookup: CDR1 SGHRS, CDR2 YFSETQ. This CDR3 region has 15 residues. DNA of the CDR3: TGCGCCAGCAGCTTGTCGCGAGGTCGCACAGATACGCAGTATTTT. Residues: CASSLSRGRTDTQYF.

V gene TRBV10-2 combines with J gene TRBJ1-5; possible D gene TRBD1, 5 bases. Germline values: CDR1 WSHSY, CDR2 SAAADI. With 3 bases removed from V and 12 bases from J, the gap between germline ends came to 15 bases. CDR3 size: 13 residues. The CDR3 DNA sequence: TGCGCCAGCAGTGATGCCAGGGCGAAGGGCCAGCATTTT. Encoded protein: CASSDARAKGQHF.

The J gene is TRBJ2-5, the V gene TRBV5-1; 13 bases agree with TRBD2. Germline values: CDR1 SGHRS, CDR2 YFSETQ. The CDR3 sequence is 15 residues long. The ends lost 4 bases at V and 6 bases at J; junction bases unmatched: 6. The CDR3 here is CASSAPGLAGKTQYF. The CDR3 DNA sequence: TGCGCCAGCAGCGCACCGGGACTAGCGGGAAAGACCCAGTACTTC.

V usage is TRBV2 and J usage is TRBJ1-2; D not resolved. The length of the CDR3 is 13 residues. Trimming shortened V by 7 bases and J by 2 bases, and 11 bases separated the two germline ends. The germline gives CDR1 SNHLY, CDR2 FYNNEI. CDR3 protein: CASTWLPNYGYTF. In DNA form, the CDR3 reads TGTGCCAGCACCTGGCTGCCCAACTATGGCTACACCTTC.

V gene TRBV27 combines with J gene TRBJ2-7, with 8 bases aligning to TRBD2. Germline CDR1 MNHEY, CDR2 SMNVEV (reference sequence). J was trimmed by 3 bases and V by 6 bases; bases with no gene match: 4. The CDR3 totals 13 residues. In nucleotides, the CDR3 is TGTGCCAGCAGATTTACTAGCGGCTACGAGCAGTACTTC. Translation: CASRFTSGYEQYF.

This sequence joins TRBV7-9 and TRBJ1-4; D is ambiguous. The CDR3 extends over 16 amino acids. Trimming stripped 1 base from V and 0 bases from J, with 9 bases between. The germline V gene encodes CDR1 SEHNR and CDR2 FQNEAQ (reference sequence). CDR3 sequence: CASSLVQATTNEKLFF. DNA for the CDR3: TGTGCCAGCAGCTTAGTGCAGGCTACAACTAATGAAAAACTGTTTTTT.

The sample holds one count of this clone. The chain combines TRBV18 with TRBJ2-1, with 11 bases fitting TRBD1. The CDR3 consists of 16 residues. Germline CDR1 KGHSH, CDR2 LQKENI. V trimming: 6 bases; J trimming: 3 bases; junction bases outside the gene matches: 7. The CDR3 sequence: CASSRTGGGLYNEQFF. CDR3 DNA: TGTGCCAGCTCCCGGACAGGGGGCGGGCTCTACAATGAGCAGTTCTTC.

The chain carries TRBV27 and TRBJ2-3; 12 positions agree with TRBD2. The V and J ends lost 4 bases and 0 bases, in that order; junction bases with no gene match: 11. Germline V CDR1 and CDR2: MNHEY, SMNVEV (reference sequence). This CDR3 has 19 amino acids. CDR3 loop: CASSSGLAGGYGSTDTQYF. DNA for the CDR3: TGTGCCAGCAGTTCGGGGCTAGCGGGAGGGTATGGTAGCACAGATACGCAGTATTTT.

The rearrangement links TRBV5-1 to TRBJ1-1; D not resolved. Germline V CDR1 and CDR2: SGHRS, YFSETQ. Trimming pared 7 bases from V and 2 bases from J, leaving 15 bases between. This CDR3 contains 14 residues. CDR3 residues: CASELRGDNTEAFF. The CDR3 DNA reads as TGCGCCAGCGAACTCCGGGGAGATAACACTGAAGCTTTCTTT.

The rearrangement links TRBV6-2 or TRBV6-3 to TRBJ2-6, with TRBD1 matching over 7 bases. The CDR3 has 16 amino acids. Losses at the gene ends were 4 bases for V and 2 bases for J; bases not matched to a gene: 5. CDR1 is MNHEY and CDR2 is SVGEGT in the germline V gene. The CDR3 nucleotides are TGTGCCAGCAGTTCGACAGGGTCGGCTGGGGCCAACGTCCTGACTTTC. Translated, it gives CASSSTGSAGANVLTF.

V and J are TRBV6-5 and TRBJ1-6; the D is unclear. Per the germline V gene, CDR1 is MNHEY and CDR2 is SVGAGI. V lost 6 bases and J 7 bases, leaving 16 bases between the germline ends. The CDR3 contains 15 residues. The CDR3 protein is CASRIGGQKNSPLHF. CDR3 bases: TGTGCCAGCAGAATAGGCGGGCAGAAGAATTCACCCCTCCACTTT.

A note on this clone: This sample also contains other DNA sequences that code for the same CDR3. The chain is built from TRBV2 and TRBJ1-1; D might be TRBD1 (5 bases). The CDR3 length is 14 residues. Germline V gene lookup returns CDR1 SNHLY and CDR2 FYNNEI. Trimming removed 5 bases at V and 0 bases at J, with 10 bases between. The CDR3 loop reads CASSPTVMNTEAFF. The CDR3 DNA reads TGTGCCAGCAGTCCGACAGTCATGAACACTGAAGCTTTCTTT.

The rearrangement links TRBV5-4 to TRBJ1-3, with TRBD1 as a possible D gene (6 bases). The CDR3 is 16 amino acids. V was pared by 2 bases and J by 4 bases, with 16 bases between. Germline V gene sequence: CDR1 SGHNT, CDR2 YYREEE (reference sequence). This CDR3 reads CASSLGGPSGGNTIYF. The CDR3 DNA follows: TGTGCCAGCAGCTTAGGGGGTCCGAGCGGCGGAAACACCATATATTTT.

The chain uses TRBV7-3 and TRBJ2-2; no clear D. There are 12 residues in the CDR3. Germline CDR1 reads SGHTA; CDR2 reads FQGTGA. Trimming removed 3 bases at V and 7 bases at J, with 6 bases between. The CDR3 sequence is CASSFPGGELFF. DNA for the CDR3: TGTGCCAGCAGCTTCCCCGGCGGGGAGCTGTTTTTT. The full variable domain, its missing parts supplied by reference TRBV7-3 and TRBJ2-2, is GAGVSQTPSNKVTEKGKYVELRCDPISGHTALYWYRQSLGQGPEFLIYFQGTGAADDSGLPNDRFFAVRPEGSVSTLKIQRTERGDSAVYLCASSFPGGELFFGEGSRLTVL.

The J gene is TRBJ2-3, the V gene TRBV3-1 (or the pseudogene TRBV3-2); 9 bases are shared with TRBD1. Per the germline V gene, CDR1 is LGHDT and CDR2 is YNNKEL (reference sequence). The CDR3 runs to 18 residues. V was clipped by 1 base and J by 0 bases; unmatched bases: 8. CDR3 sequence (DNA): TGTGCCAGCAGCCAAGCTACAGGGGGCGCATCTAGCACAGATACGCAGTATTTT. This sequence encodes CASSQATGGASSTDTQYF.

CDR3 in amino acids: CASSLFGVRRNTEAFF. DNA of the CDR3: TGTGCCAGCAGTTTATTCGGAGTCCGGCGGAACACTGAAGCTTTCTTT. This sequence joins TRBV27 and TRBJ1-1; D call uncertain. The CDR3 spans 16 residues. The germline V gene has CDR1 MNHEY and CDR2 SMNVEV (reference sequence). V was clipped by 1 base and J by 1 base, with 13 bases between them.

The V call is TRBV29-1, the J call TRBJ2-2, with 12 bases fitting TRBD2. V shed 6 bases and J 7 bases; nucleotides not matched to a gene: 3. This CDR3 spans 13 amino acids. The V gene's germline CDR1 is SQVTM and CDR2 ANQGSEA. The DNA of the CDR3 is TGCAGCGTCGGACTAGCGGGGAACGGGGAGCTGTTTTTT. Residues: CSVGLAGNGELFF.

The CDR3 DNA sequence: TGTGCCAGCAGTAGGGGCCGGACAAGCATAGAGACCCAGTACTTC. Protein sequence: CASSRGRTSIETQYF. This chain uses TRBV28 with TRBJ2-5, with D possibly matching TRBD1 (5 bases). Trimming cost V 5 bases and J 4 bases, with 17 bases left between them. CDR1 is MDHEN and CDR2 is SYDVKM in the germline V gene. The CDR3 length is 15 residues.

This sequence joins TRBV9 and TRBJ2-1, with 8 bases identical to TRBD2. J lost 9 bases, V lost 0 bases, and 2 bases had no gene match. CDR3 length: 13 amino acids. Germline CDR1 SGDLS, CDR2 YYNGEE. CDR3 coding DNA: TGTGCCAGCAGCGTAGAGGGACTAGGTGAGCAGTTCTTC. Protein: CASSVEGLGEQFF.

V is TRBV5-6 and J is TRBJ1-1; the D gene is possibly TRBD1 (5 bases). This CDR3 spans 14 amino acids. CDR1 is SGHDT and CDR2 is YYEEEE in the germline V gene. The V end was cut by 1 base, the J end by 0 bases, with 7 bases between. The CDR3 DNA sequence: TGTGCCAGCAGCTTGACAGGTATGAACACTGAAGCTTTCTTT. It encodes CASSLTGMNTEAFF.